The sequence of this T cell receptor (beta chain) was determined in a study of CD8+ T cells in alopecia areata. The sequencing template was cDNA reverse transcribed from extracted RNA. Using immunoSEQ multiplex PCR, the repertoire was profiled, and TCRdb retains in-frame clones only, with some absent. This table holds roughly 180,000 clones, roughly 53% found once. The treatment here: oral pan-JAK inhibitor, 5-10 mg twice daily. As for this clone: Germline is not matched at one junction end, which may reflect a read error.

Sequencing was performed on CD8+ T cells sorted from blood, taken at week 24, from a patient treated with tofacitinib. The receptor was isolated from a human donor with alopecia areata.

The CDR3 spells CSGLAPLAEKGNGQFF. CDR3 sequence (DNA): TGCAGCGGCCTGGCCCCCCTAGCGGAAAAGGGGAATGGGCAGTTCTTC. V gene TRBV29-1 combines with J gene TRBJ2-1; the match to TRBD2 covers 7 bases. The CDR3 is 16 residues long. In germline, CDR1 is SQVTM, CDR2 ANQGSEA.